This T cell receptor (beta chain) was recorded in a study of T cell changes during pregnancy in multiple sclerosis. V shed 3 bases, J shed 4 bases, and the junction held 4 bases outside the gene matches. The germline gives CDR1 LGHNA, CDR2 YSLEER. There are 16 residues in the CDR3. This table comes from immunoSEQ multiplex PCR, and its TCRdb copy is limited to in-frame clones, with some not included. Altogether fewer than 85,000 clones are present, about nine tenths being singletons, with the ten largest covering 1.5% to 2%. This TCR derives from a female donor with multiple sclerosis, enrolled in a pregnancy study. Sequencing was performed on peripheral blood, taken before pregnancy. This sequence joins TRBV4-3 and TRBJ2-1; 12 bases align to TRBD2. CDR3: CASSQYGLAGYNEQFF. In DNA form, the CDR3 reads TGCGCCAGCAGCCAGTACGGACTAGCGGGGTACAATGAGCAGTTCTTC.